This is a list of T cell receptor beta chains from one sample in a study of T-cell reconstitution after alpha-beta-depleted transplantation in children. A single record per CDR3 protein comes from TCRdb applying MiXCR to the PCR reads. The sample consists of about 360,000 distinct CDR3 sequences, roughly 15% of them appearing once. The sequencing used PBMCs, collected from the stem cell graft. The receptors were gathered from a human donor who donated a stem cell graft to a child with Fanconi anemia. Both conserved end residues are part of each CDR3. The order of the fields is V gene, D gene, J gene, CDR3 length, CDR3 protein. The D gene is left open where the match is weak.

TRBV5-5	-	TRBJ2-2	14	CARAWGHNTGELFF
TRBV4-2	-	TRBJ2-2	14	CASSQGPSTGELFF
TRBV11-2	TRBD2	TRBJ2-1	15	CASSPVAGVHNEQFF
TRBV5-1	-	TRBJ1-1	12	CASSRTGTEAFF
TRBV6-2/TRBV6-3	TRBD1	TRBJ2-7	15	CASSQGQNPAYEQYF
TRBV9	TRBD2	TRBJ2-1	18	CASSVVPGLAGVRNEQFF
TRBV9	-	TRBJ2-5	14	CASHPRQGRETQYF
TRBV7-2	-	TRBJ2-5	13	CASSLTSWETQYF
TRBV9	-	TRBJ1-3	14	CASSAQVSGNTIYF
TRBV27	TRBD1	TRBJ1-5	14	CASSGQVGNQPQHF
TRBV27	TRBD1	TRBJ2-5	16	CASKSGTPGGQETQYF
TRBV28	-	TRBJ2-7	14	CASSLFAGADEQYF
TRBV28	-	TRBJ2-6	17	CASTPGGKSGGANVLTF
TRBV12-3/TRBV12-4	-	TRBJ2-2	14	CASSLNTGAGELFF
TRBV7-8	TRBD1	TRBJ2-1	17	CASSFTGGAIRYNEQFF
TRBV10-3	-	TRBJ2-6	14	CAIRRDSGANVLTF
TRBV5-1	-	TRBJ2-3	15	CASSLESVPPDTQYF
TRBV3-1	TRBD1	TRBJ1-1	14	CASSHTGGDTEAFF
TRBV12-3/TRBV12-4	TRBD1	TRBJ1-5	15	CASSPSQGRNQPQHF
TRBV5-1	-	TRBJ2-3	16	CASSLGPVGVSDTQYF
TRBV5-1	-	TRBJ1-1	15	CASSIQGRQNTEAFF
TRBV20-1	TRBD2	TRBJ2-2	15	CSALSAGGSTGELFF
TRBV10-2	-	TRBJ2-6	15	CASSETGTGANVLTF
TRBV12-3/TRBV12-4	-	TRBJ2-3	14	CASSLMGGTDTQYF
TRBV7-8	TRBD1	TRBJ1-1	15	CASSLLDRGNTEAFF
TRBV19	-	TRBJ2-5	15	CASSSRGGAGETQYF
TRBV18	-	TRBJ2-1	15	CASSLNRAIAGEQFF
TRBV29-1	TRBD1	TRBJ2-5	14	CSVAPGTGEETQYF
TRBV4-2	-	TRBJ2-2	17	CASSQDWATRGAGELFF
TRBV5-1	TRBD1	TRBJ2-7	16	CASSLEGQGAVSEQYF
TRBV5-1	TRBD1	TRBJ2-2	15	CASSGQGPNTGELFF
TRBV4-3	-	TRBJ2-2	17	CASSQSGHSGTGGELFF
TRBV29-1	-	TRBJ2-1	15	CSVVPDGFSYNEQFF
TRBV29-1	-	TRBJ2-5	13	CSVVNPYGETQYF
TRBV25-1	-	TRBJ1-1	12	CASGTRNTEAFF
TRBV12-3/TRBV12-4	-	TRBJ2-3	15	CASSLGDKDTDTQYF
TRBV9	-	TRBJ1-3	17	CASSVGYKGGPGNTIYF
TRBV10-3	-	TRBJ2-3	12	CAISDSTDTQYF
TRBV7-9	-	TRBJ1-2	13	CASRDSDGYGYTF
TRBV15	-	TRBJ2-3	15	CATSSAGAPSDTQYF
TRBV7-3	TRBD1	TRBJ2-3	14	CASSTYSGQGTLYF
TRBV27	TRBD2	TRBJ2-3	17	CASSLGPTSGGTDTQYF
TRBV11-2	TRBD2	TRBJ2-3	15	CASSPEWGGRNTQYF
TRBV27	TRBD1	TRBJ2-6	19	CASSPFPQGEGSGANVLTF
TRBV3-1	TRBD2	TRBJ2-7	17	CASSQVSGGEGSYEQYF
TRBV2	TRBD2	TRBJ2-3	16	CASSLGLAGGADTQYF
TRBV3-1	TRBD1	TRBJ1-6	18	CASSEVDPGTAFDSPLHF